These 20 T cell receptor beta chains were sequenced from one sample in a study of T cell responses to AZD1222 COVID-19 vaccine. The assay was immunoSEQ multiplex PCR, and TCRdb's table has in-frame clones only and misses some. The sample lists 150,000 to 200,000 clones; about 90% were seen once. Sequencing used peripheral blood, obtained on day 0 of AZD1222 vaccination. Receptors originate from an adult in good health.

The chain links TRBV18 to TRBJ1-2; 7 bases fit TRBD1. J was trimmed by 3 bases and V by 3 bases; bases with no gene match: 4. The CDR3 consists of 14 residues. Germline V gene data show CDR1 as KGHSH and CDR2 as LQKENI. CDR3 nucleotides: TGTGCCAGCTCACCCCTCGGGACAGACTATGGCTACACCTTC. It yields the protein CASSPLGTDYGYTF.

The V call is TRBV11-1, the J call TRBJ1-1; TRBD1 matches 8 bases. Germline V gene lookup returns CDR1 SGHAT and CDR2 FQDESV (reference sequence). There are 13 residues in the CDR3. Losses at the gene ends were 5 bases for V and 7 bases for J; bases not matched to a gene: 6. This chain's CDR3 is CASSPRTGSEAFF. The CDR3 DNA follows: TGTGCCAGCAGCCCAAGGACAGGGAGTGAAGCTTTCTTT.

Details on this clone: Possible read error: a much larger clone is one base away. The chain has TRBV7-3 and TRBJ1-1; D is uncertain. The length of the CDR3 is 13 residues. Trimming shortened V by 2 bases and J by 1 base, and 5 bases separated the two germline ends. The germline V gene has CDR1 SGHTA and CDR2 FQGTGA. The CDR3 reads CASSLLGNTEAFF. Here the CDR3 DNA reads TGTGCCAGCAGCTTACTGGGGAACACTGAAGCTTTCTTT.

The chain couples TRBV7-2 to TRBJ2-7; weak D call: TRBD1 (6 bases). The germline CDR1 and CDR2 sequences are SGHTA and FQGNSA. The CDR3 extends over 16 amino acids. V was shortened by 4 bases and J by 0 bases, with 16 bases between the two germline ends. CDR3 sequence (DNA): TGTGCCAGCAGCTCGAATCGGGACACTCTCTCCTACGAGCAGTACTTC. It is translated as CASSSNRDTLSYEQYF. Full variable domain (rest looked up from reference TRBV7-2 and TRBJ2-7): GAGVSQSPSNKVTEKGKDVELRCDPISGHTALYWYRQSLGQGLEFLIYFQGNSAPDKSGLPSDRFSAERTGGSVSTLTIQRTQQEDSAVYLCASSSNRDTLSYEQYFGPGTRLTVT.

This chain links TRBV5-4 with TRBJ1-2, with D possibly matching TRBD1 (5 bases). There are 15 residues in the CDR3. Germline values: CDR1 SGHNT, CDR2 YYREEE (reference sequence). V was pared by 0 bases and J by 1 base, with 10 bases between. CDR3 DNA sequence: TGTGCCAGCAGCTTGGTAAGGGGCGGTAACTATGGCTACACCTTC. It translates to CASSLVRGGNYGYTF.

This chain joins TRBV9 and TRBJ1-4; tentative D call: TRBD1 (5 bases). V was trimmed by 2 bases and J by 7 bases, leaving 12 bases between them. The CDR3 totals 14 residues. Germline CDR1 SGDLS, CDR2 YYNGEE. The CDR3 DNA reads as TGTGCCAGCAGCGTTGGAGGGGCAGCTGAAAAACTGTTTTTT. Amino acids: CASSVGGAAEKLFF.

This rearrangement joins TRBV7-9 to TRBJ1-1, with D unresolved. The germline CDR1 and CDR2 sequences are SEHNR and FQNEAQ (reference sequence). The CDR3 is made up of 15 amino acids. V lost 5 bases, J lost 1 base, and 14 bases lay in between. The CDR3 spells CASSPSVYTNTEAFF. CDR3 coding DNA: TGTGCCAGCAGCCCATCAGTCTACACGAACACTGAAGCTTTCTTT.

The CDR3 nucleotides are TGTGCCAGCAGCTTAGCGGGGAGAGAAGGGCGCGAGCAGTACTTC. Its translation is CASSLAGREGREQYF. The chain joins TRBV7-9 to TRBJ2-7, with TRBD2 as a possible D gene (5 bases). V lost 0 bases and J lost 6, with 15 bases in between. Germline loops: CDR1 SEHNR, CDR2 FQNEAQ (reference sequence). This CDR3 is 15 amino acids long.

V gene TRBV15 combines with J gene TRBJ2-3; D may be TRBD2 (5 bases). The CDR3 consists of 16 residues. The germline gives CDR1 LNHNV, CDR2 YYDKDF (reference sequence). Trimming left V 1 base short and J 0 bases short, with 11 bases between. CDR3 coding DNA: TGTGCCACCAGCAGAGGGTTGGACTCTAGCACAGATACGCAGTATTTT. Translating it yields CATSRGLDSSTDTQYF.

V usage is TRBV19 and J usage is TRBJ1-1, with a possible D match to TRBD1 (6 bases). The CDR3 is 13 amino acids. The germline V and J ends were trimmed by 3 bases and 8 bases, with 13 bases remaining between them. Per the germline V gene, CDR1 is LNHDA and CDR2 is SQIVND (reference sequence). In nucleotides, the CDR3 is TGTGCCAGTAGTATTGGCGGGGGGGCCGAAGCTTTCTTT. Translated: CASSIGGGAEAFF.

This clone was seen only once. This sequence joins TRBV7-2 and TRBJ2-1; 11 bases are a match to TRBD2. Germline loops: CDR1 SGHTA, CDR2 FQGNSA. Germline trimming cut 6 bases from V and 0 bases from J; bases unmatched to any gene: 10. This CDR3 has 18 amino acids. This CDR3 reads CASSSGTSGGSSYNEQFF. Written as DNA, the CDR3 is TGTGCCAGCAGTTCCGGGACTAGCGGAGGGAGCTCCTACAATGAGCAGTTCTTC.

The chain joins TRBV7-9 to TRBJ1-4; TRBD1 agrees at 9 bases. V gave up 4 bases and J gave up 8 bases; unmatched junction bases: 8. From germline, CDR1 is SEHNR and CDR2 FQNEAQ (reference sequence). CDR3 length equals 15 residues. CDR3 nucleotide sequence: TGTGCCAGCAGCTATGGAACAGGGGGCATAGAAAAACTGTTTTTT. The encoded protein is CASSYGTGGIEKLFF.

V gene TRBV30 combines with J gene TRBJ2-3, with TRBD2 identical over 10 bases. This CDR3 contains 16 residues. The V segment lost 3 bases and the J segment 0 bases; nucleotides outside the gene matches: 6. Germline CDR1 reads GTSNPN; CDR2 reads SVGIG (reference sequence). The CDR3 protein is CAWRGSGGVSTDTQYF. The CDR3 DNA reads TGTGCCTGGAGGGGGAGCGGGGGGGTTAGCACAGATACGCAGTATTTT.

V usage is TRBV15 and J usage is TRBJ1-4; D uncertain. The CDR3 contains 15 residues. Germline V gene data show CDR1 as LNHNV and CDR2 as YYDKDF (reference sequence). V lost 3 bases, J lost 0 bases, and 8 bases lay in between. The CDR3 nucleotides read TGTGCCACCAGCAGGGGAGATACAACTAATGAAAAACTGTTTTTT. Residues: CATSRGDTTNEKLFF. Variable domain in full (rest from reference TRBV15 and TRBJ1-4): DAMVIQNPRYQVTQFGKPVTLSCSQTLNHNVMYWYQQKSSQAPKLLFHYYDKDFNNEADTPDNFQSRRPNTSFCFLDIRSPGLGDTAMYLCATSRGDTTNEKLFFGSGTQLSVL.

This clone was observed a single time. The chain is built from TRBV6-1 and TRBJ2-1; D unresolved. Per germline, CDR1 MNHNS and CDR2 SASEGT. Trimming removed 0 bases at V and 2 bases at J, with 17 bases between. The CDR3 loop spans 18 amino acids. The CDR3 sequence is CASSEAVPALTPYNEQFF. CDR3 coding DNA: TGTGCCAGCAGTGAAGCGGTTCCGGCACTTACCCCCTACAATGAGCAGTTCTTC.

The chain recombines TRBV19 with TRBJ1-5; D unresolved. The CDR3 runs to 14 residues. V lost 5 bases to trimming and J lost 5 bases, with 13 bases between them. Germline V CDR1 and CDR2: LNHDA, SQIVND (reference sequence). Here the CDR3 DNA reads TGTGCCAGTAGTGTAGGCCCAGGAGATCAGCCCCAGCATTTT. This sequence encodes CASSVGPGDQPQHF. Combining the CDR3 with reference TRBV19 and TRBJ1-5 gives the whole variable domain DGGITQSPKYLFRKEGQNVTLSCEQNLNHDAMYWYRQDPGQGLRLIYYSQIVNDFQKGDIAEGYSVSREKKESFPLTVTSAQKNPTAFYLCASSVGPGDQPQHFGDGTRLSIL.

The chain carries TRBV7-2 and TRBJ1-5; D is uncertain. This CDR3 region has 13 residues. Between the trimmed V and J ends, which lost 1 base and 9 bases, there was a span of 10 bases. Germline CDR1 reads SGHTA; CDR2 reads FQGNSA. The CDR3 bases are TGTGCCAGCAGCTTAGGACCCGTGCTGCCCCAGCATTTT. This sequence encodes CASSLGPVLPQHF. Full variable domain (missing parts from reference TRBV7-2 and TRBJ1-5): GAGVSQSPSNKVTEKGKDVELRCDPISGHTALYWYRQSLGQGLEFLIYFQGNSAPDKSGLPSDRFSAERTGGSVSTLTIQRTQQEDSAVYLCASSLGPVLPQHFGDGTRLSIL.

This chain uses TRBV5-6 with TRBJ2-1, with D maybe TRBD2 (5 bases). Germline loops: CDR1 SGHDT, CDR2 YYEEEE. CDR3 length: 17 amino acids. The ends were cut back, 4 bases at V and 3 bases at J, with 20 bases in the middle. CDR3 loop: CASSAGGGGENYNEQFF. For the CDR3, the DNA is TGTGCCAGCAGCGCGGGCGGAGGTGGGGAAAACTACAATGAGCAGTTCTTC. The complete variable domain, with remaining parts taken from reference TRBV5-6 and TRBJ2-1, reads DAGVTQSPTHLIKTRGQQVTLRCSPKSGHDTVSWYQQALGQGPQFIFQYYEEEERQRGNFPDRFSGHQFPNYSSELNVNALLLGDSALYLCASSAGGGGENYNEQFFGPGTRLTVL.

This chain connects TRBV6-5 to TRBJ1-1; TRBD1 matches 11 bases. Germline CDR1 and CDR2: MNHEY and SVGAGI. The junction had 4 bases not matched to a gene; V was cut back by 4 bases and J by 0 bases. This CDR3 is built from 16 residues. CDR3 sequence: CASSFRTGGLNTEAFF. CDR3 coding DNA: TGTGCCAGCAGTTTTCGGACAGGGGGCCTGAACACTGAAGCTTTCTTT.

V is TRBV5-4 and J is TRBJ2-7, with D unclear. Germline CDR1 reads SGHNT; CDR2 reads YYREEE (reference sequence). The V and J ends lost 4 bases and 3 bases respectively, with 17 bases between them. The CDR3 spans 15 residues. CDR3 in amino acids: CASSRGMSSHYEQYF. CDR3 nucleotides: TGTGCCAGCAGCCGCGGTATGTCCAGCCACTACGAGCAGTACTTC. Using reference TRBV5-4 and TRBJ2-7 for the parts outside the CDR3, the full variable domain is ETGVTQSPTHLIKTRGQQVTLRCSSQSGHNTVSWYQQALGQGPQFIFQYYREEENGRGNFPPRFSGLQFPNYSSELNVNALELDDSALYLCASSRGMSSHYEQYFGPGTRLTVT.